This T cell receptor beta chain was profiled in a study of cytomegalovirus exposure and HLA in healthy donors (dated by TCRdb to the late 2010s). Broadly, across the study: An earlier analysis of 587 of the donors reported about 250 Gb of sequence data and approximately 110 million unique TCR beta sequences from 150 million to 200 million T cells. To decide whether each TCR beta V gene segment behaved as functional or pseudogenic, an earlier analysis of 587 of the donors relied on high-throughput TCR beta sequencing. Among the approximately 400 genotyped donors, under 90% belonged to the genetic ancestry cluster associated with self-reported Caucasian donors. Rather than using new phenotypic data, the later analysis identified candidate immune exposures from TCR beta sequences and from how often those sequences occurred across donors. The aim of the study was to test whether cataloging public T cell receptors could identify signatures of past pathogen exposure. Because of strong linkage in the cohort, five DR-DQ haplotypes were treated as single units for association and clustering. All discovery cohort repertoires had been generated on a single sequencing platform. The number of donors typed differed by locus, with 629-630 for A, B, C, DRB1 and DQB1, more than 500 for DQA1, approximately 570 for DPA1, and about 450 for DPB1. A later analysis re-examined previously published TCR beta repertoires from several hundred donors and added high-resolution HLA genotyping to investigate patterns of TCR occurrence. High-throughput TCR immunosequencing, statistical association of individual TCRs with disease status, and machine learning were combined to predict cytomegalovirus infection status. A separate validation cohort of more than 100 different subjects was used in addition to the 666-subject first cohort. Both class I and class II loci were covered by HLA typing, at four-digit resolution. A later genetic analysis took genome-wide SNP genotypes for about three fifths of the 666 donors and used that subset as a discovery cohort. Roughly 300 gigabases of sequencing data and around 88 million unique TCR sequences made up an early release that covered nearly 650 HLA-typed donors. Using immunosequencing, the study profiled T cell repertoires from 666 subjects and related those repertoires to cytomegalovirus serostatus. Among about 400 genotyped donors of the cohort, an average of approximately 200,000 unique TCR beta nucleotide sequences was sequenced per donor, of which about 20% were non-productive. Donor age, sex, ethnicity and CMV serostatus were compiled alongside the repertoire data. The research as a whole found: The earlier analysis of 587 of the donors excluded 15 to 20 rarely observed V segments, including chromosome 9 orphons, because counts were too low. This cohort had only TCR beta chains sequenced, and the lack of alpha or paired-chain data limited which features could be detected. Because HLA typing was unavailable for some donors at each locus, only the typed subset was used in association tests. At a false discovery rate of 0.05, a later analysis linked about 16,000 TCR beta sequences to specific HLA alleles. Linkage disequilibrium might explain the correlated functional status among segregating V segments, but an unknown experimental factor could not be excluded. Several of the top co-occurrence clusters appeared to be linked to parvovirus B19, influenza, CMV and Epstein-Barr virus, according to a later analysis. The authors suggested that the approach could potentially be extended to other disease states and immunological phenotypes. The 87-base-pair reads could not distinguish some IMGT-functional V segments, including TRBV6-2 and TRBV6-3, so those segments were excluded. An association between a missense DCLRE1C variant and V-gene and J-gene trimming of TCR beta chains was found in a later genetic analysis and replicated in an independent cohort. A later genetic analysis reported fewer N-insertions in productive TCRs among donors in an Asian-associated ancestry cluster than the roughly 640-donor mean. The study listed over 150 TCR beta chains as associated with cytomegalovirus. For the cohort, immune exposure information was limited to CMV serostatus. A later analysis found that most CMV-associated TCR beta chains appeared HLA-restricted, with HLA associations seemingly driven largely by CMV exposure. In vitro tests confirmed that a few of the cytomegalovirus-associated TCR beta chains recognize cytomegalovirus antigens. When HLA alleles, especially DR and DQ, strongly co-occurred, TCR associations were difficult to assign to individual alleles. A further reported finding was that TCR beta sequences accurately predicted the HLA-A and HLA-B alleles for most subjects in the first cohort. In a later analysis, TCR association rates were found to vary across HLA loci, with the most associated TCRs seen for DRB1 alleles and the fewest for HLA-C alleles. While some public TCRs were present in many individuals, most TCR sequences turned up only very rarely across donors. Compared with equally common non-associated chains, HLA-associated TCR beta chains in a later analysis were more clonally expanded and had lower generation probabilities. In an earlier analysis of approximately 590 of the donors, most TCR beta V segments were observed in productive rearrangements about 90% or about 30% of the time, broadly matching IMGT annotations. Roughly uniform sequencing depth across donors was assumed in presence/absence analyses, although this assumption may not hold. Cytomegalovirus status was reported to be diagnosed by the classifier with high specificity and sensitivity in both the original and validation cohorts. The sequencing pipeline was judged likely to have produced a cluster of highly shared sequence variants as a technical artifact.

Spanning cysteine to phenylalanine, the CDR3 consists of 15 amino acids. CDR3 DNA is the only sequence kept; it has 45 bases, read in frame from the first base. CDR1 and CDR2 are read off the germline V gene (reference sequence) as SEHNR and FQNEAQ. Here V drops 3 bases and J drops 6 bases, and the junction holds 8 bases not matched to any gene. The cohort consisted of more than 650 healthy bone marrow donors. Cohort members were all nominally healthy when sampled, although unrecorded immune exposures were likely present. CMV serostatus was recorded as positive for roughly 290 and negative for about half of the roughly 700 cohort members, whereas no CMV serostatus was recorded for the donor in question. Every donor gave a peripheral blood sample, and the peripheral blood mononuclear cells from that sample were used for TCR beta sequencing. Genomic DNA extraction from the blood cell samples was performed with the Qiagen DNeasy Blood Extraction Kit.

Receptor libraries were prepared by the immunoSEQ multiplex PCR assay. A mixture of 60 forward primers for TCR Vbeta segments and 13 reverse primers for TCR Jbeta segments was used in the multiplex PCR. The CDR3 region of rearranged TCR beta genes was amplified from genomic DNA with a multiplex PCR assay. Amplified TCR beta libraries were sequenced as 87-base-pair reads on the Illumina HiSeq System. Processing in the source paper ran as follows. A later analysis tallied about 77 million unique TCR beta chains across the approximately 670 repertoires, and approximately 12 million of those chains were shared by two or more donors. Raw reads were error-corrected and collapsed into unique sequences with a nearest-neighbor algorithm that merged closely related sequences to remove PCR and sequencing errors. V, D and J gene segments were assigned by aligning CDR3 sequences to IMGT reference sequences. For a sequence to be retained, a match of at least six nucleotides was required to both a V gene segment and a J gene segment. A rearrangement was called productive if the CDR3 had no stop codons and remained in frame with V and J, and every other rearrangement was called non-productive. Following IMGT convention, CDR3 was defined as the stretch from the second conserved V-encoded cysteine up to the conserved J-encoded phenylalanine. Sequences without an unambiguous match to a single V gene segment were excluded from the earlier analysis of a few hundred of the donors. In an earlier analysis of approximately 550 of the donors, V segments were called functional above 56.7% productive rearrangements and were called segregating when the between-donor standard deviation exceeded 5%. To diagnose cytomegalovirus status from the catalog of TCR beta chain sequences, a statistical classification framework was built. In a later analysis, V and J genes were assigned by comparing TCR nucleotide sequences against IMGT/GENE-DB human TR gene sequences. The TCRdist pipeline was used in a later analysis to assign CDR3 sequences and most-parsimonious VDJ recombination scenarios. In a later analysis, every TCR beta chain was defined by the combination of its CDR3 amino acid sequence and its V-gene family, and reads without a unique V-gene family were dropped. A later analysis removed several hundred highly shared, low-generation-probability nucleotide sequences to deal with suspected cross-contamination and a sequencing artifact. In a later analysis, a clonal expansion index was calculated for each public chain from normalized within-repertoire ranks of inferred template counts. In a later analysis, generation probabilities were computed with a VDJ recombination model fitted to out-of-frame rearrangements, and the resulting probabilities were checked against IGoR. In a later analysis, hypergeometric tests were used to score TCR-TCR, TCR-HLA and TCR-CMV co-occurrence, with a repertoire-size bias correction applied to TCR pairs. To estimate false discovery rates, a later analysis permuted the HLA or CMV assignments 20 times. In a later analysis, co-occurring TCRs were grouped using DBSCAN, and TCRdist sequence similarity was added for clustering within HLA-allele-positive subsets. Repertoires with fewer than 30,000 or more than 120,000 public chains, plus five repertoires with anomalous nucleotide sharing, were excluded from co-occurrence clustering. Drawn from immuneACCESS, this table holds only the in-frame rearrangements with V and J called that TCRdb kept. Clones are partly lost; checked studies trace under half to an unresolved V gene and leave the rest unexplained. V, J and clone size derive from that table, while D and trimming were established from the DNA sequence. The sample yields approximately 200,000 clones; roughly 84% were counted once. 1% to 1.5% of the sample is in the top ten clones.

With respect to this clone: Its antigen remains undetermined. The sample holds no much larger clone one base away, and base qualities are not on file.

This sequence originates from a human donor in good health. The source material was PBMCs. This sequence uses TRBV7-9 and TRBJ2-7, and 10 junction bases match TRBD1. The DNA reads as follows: TGTGCCAGCAGCTTCTTAGACAGGGGGCAGGTCGAGCAGTACTTC. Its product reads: CASSFLDRGQVEQYF.